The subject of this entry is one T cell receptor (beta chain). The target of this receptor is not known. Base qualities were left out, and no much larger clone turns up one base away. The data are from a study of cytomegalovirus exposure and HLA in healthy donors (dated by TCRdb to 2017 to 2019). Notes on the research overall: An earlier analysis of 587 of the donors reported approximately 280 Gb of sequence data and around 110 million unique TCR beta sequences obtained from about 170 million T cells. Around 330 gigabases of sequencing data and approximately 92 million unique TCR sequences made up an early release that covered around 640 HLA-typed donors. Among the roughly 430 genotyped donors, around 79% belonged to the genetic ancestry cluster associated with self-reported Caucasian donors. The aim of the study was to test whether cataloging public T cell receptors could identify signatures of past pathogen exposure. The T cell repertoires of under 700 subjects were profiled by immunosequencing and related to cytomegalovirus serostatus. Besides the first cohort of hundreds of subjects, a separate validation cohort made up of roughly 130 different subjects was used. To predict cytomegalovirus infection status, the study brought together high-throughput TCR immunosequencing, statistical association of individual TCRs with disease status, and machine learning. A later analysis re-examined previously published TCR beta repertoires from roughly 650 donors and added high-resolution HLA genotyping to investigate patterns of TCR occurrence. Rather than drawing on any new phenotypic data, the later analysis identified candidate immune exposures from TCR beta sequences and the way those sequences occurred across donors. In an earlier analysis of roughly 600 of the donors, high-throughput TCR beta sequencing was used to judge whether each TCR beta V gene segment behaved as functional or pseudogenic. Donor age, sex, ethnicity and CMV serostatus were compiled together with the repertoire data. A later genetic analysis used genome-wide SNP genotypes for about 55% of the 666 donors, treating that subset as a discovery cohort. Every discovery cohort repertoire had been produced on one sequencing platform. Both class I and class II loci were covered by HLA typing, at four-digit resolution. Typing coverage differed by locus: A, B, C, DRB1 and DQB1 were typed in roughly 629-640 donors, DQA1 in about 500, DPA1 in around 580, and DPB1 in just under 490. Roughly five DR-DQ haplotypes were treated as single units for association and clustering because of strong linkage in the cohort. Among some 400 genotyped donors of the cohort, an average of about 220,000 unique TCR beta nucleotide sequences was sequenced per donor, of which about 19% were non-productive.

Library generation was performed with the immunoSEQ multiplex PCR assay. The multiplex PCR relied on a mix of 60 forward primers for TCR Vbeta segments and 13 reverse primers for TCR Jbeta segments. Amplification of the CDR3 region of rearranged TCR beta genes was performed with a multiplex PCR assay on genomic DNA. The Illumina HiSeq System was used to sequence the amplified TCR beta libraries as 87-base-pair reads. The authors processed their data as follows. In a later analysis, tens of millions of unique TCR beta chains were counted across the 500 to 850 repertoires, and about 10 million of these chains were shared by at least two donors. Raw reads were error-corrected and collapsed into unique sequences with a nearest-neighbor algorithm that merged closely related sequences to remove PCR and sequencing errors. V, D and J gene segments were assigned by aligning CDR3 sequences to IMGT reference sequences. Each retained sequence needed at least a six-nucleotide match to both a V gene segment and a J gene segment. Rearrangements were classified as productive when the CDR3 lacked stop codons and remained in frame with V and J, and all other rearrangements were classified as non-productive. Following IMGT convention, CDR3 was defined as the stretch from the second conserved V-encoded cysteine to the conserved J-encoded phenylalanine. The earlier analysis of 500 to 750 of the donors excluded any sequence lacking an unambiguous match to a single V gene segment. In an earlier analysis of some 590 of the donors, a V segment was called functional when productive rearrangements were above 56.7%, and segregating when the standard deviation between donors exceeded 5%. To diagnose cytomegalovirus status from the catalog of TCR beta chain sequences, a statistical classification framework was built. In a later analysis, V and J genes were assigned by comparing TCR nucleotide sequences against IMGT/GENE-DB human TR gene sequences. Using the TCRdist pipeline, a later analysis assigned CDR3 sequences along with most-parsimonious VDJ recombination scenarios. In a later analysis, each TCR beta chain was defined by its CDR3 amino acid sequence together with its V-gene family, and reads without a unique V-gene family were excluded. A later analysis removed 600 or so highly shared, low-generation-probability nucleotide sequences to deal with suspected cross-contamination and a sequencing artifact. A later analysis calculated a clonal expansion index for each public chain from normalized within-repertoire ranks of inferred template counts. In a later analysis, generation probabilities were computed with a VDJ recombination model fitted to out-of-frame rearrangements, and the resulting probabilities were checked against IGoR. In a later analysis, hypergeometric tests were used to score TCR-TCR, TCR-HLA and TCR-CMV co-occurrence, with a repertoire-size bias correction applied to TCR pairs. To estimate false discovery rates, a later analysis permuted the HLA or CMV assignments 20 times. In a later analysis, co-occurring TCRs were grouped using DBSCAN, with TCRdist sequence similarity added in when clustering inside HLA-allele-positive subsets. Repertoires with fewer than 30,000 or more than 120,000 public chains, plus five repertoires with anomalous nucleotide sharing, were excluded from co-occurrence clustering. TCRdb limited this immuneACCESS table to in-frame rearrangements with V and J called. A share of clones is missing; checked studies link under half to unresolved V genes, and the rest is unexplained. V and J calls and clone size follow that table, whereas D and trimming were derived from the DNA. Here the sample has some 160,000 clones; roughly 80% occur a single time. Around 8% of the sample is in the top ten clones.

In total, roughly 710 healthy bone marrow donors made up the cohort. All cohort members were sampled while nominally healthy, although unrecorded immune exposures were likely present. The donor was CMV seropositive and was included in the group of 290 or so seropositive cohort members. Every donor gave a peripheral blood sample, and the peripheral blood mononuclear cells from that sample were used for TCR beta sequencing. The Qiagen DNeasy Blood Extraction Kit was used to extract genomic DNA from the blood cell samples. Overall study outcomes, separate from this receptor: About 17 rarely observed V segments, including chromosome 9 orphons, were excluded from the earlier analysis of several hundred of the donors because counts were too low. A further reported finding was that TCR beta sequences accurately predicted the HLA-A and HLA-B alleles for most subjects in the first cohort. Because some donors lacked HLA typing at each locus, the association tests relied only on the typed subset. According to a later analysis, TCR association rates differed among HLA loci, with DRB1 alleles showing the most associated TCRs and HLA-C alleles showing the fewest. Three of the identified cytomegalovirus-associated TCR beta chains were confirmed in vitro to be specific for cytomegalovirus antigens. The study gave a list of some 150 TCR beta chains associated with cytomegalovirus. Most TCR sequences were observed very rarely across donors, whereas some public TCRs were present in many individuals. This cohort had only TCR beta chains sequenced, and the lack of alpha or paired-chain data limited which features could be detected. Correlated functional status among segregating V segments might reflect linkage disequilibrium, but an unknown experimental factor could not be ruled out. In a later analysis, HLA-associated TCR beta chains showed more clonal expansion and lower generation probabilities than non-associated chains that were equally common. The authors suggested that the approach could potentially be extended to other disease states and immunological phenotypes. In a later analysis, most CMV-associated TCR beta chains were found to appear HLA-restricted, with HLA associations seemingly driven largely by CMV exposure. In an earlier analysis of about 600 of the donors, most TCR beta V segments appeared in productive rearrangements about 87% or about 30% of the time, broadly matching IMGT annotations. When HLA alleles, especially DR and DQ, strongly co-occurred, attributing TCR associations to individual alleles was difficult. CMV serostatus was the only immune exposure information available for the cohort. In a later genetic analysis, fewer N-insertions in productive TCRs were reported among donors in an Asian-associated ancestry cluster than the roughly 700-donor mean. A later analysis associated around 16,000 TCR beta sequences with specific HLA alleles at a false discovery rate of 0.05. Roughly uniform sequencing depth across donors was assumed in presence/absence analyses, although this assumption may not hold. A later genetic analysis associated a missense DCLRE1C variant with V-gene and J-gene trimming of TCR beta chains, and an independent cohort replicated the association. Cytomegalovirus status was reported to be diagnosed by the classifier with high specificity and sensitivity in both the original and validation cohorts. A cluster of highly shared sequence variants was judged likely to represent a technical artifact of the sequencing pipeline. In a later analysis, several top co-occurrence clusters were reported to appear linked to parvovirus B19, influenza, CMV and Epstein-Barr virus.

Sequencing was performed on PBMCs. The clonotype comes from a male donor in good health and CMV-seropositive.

The CDR3: CASSPERGRASYEQYF. Here is the DNA: TGTGCCAGCTCCCCCGAGCGAGGGAGGGCATCCTACGAGCAGTACTTC. The chain joins TRBV18 to TRBJ2-7; TRBD2 fits 7 bases in the junction. Trimmed from V: 6 bases; trimmed from J: 1 base; junction bases lacking a gene match: 12. CDR1 and CDR2, per the germline V gene, are KGHSH and LQKENI. From the cysteine through the phenylalanine, the CDR3 covers 16 amino acids. The retained sequence is limited to the CDR3, 48 bases, with the frame set at the first base. With the portions outside the CDR3 filled from the reference TRBV18 and TRBJ2-7 genes, the complete variable region becomes NAGVMQNPRHLVRRRGQEARLRCSPMKGHSHVYWYRQLPEEGLKFMVYLQKENIIDESGMPKERFSAEFPKEGPSILRIQQVVRGDSAAYFCASSPERGRASYEQYFGPGTRLTVT.